Below are 8 T cell receptor beta chains sequenced from a single sample in a study of vaccination and CD4 T cells after COVID-19. The treatment is: roughly ten-day PBMC culture with coronavirus spike peptide pools or control peptides (ViraFEST assay). From the unexposed donor, CD4+ T cells were collected ahead of the COVID-19 pandemic (2011-2018). No antigen has been assigned to these receptors. The Oncomine TCR Beta short-read assay sequenced DNA from cultured CD4+ T cells. In TCRdb, the PCR reads were re-called with MiXCR into one record per CDR3 protein. Of approximately 680 distinct CDR3 sequences in the sample, more than 10% were seen once. Material for sequencing was CD4+ T cells from blood, cultured in vitro. These receptors were taken from a human donor in good health.

By its share, this clonotype is large. V and J are TRBV12-5 and TRBJ2-7; tentative D call: TRBD1 (5 bases). The CDR3 has 12 residues. CDR1 is LGHNT and CDR2 is FRNRAP in the germline V gene. Trimming pared 6 bases from V and 5 bases from J, leaving 11 bases between. CDR3 in DNA: TGTGCTAGTGGCCCCGGCAGGGACGAGCAGTACTTC. Its translation: CASGPGRDEQYF.

The chain employs TRBV3-1 and TRBJ2-1; 9 nucleotides match TRBD1. The V gene end was trimmed by 4 bases and the J gene end by 8 bases; junction bases not matched to a gene: 9. The CDR3 is 15 residues long. Per the germline V gene, CDR1 is LGHDT and CDR2 is YNNKEL (reference sequence). This chain's CDR3 is CASSPGTGYRDEQFF. CDR3 in DNA: TGTGCCAGCAGCCCCGGGACAGGGTATAGGGATGAGCAGTTCTTC.

The chain combines TRBV7-2 with TRBJ2-1, with D possibly being TRBD1 (6 bases). V was shortened by 5 bases and J by 0 bases, with 17 bases between the two germline ends. Germline V gene data show CDR1 as SGHTA and CDR2 as FQGNSA. The CDR3 runs to 17 residues. The CDR3: CASSLLGGPSSYNEQFF. The CDR3 region has the DNA TGTGCCAGCAGCCTACTTGGGGGCCCAAGCTCCTACAATGAGCAGTTCTTC.

This clonotype is labeled as large (0.1 to 1%). The J gene is TRBJ1-5, the V gene TRBV7-8; D uncertain. V lost 4 bases, J lost 6 bases, and 19 bases lay in between. Germline CDR1 and CDR2: SGHVS and FQNEAQ. The CDR3 is 16 residues long. The CDR3 DNA follows: TGTGCCAGCAGCTCCAAAAGAGGTGCGGGGTTTCAGCCCCAGCATTTT. Amino acids: CASSSKRGAGFQPQHF.

This clonotype is medium-sized within its sample. The V call is TRBV30, the J call TRBJ1-5; D perhaps matches TRBD1 (5 bases). CDR3 length: 13 amino acids. Germline loops: CDR1 GTSNPN, CDR2 SVGIG (reference sequence). V was clipped by 2 bases and J by 6 bases, with 11 bases between them. The CDR3 protein is CAWSLGEAQPQHF. For the CDR3, the DNA is TGTGCCTGGAGTTTGGGGGAGGCTCAGCCCCAGCATTTT.

This clonotype is categorized as large. This sequence joins TRBV15 and TRBJ1-3; the D gene is possibly TRBD1 (5 bases). V gave up 6 bases and J gave up 0 bases, with 15 bases separating them. The CDR3 extends over 16 amino acids. Germline V gives CDR1 LNHNV, CDR2 YYDKDF (reference sequence). The CDR3 is CATRSPGPHSGNTIYF. In DNA, the CDR3 is TGTGCCACCAGGTCTCCGGGACCTCACTCTGGAAACACCATATATTTT.

In this sample, this clonotype turned up a few times. The rearrangement joins TRBV5-1 to TRBJ2-5, with 10 bases identical to TRBD2. V lost 0 bases and J lost 3; bases outside the gene matches: 2. From germline, CDR1 is SGHRS and CDR2 YFSETQ. This CDR3 spans 15 amino acids. The CDR3 sequence is CASSLAGTSEETQYF. Written as DNA, the CDR3 is TGCGCCAGCAGCTTGGCCGGGACTAGCGAAGAGACCCAGTACTTC.

This clonotype counts as large (0.1 to 1%). The gene calls are TRBV7-9 and TRBJ2-7; possibly TRBD1 or TRBD2 for D (5 bases each). The CDR3 sequence is 15 residues long. V shed 2 bases and J shed 0 bases, with 11 bases lying between them. CDR1 and CDR2 from the germline V gene are SEHNR and FQNEAQ (reference sequence). CDR3 sequence: CASSLRDGASYEQYF. CDR3 bases: TGTGCCAGCAGCTTAAGGGACGGAGCCTCCTACGAGCAGTACTTC.